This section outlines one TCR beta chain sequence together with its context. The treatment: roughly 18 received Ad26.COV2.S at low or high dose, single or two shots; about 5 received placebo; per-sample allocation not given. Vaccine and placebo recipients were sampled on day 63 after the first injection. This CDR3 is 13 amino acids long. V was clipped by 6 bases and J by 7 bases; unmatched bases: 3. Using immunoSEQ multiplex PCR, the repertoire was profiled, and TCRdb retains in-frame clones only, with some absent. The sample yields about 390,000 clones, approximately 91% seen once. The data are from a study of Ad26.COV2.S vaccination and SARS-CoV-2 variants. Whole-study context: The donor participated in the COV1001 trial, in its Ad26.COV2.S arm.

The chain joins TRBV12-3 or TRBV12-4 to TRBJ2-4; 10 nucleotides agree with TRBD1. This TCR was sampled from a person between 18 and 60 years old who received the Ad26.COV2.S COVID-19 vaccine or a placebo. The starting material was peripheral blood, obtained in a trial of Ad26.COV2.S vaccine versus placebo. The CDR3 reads CASSDRGLNIQYF. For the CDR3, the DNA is TGTGCCAGCAGCGACAGGGGGCTGAACATTCAGTACTTC.